The 21 T cell receptor beta chains reported below all come from one sample, sequenced in a study of shared clonotypes between healthy human individuals. The naive CD8 fraction comprised CD45RO-negative cells positively selected for CCR7 and excluded terminally differentiated effector memory CD45RA+ cells. Using immunoSEQ multiplex PCR, the repertoire was profiled, and TCRdb retains in-frame clones only, with some absent. Seen here are about 680,000 clones, roughly 94% observed once, and the top ten hold approximately 22%. Sequencing was carried out using naive CD8+ T cells sorted from blood. All receptors derive from a man aged 25-40 years in good health.

The J gene is TRBJ2-7, the V gene TRBV19; TRBD1 agrees at 9 bases. With V trimmed by 3 bases and J by 3 bases, 3 bases remained unmatched. The CDR3 loop spans 14 amino acids. The germline V gene encodes CDR1 LNHDA and CDR2 SQIVND (reference sequence). The CDR3 nucleotides are TGTGCCAGTAGTATTGGGACAGGGCTCTACGAGCAGTACTTC. Translating it yields CASSIGTGLYEQYF.

The V call is TRBV14, the J call TRBJ2-7; 9 nucleotides align to TRBD2. J was trimmed by 7 bases and V by 1 base; bases with no gene match: 8. This CDR3 comprises 15 residues. Germline loops: CDR1 SGHDN, CDR2 FVKESK. In DNA form, the CDR3 reads TGTGCCAGCAGCCAAGGACTAGCGGAGCATAGGGAGCAGTACTTC. Its translation: CASSQGLAEHREQYF.

Written as DNA, the CDR3 is TGCGCCACCCGGGGACAGGGTTACGAGCAGTACTTC. Protein sequence: CATRGQGYEQYF. The V gene is TRBV5-1, the J gene TRBJ2-7; 9 nucleotides line up with TRBD1. The CDR3 has 12 amino acids. V was pared by 9 bases and J by 4 bases, with 5 bases of the junction left unmatched. Germline CDR1 SGHRS, CDR2 YFSETQ.

CDR3 nucleotide sequence: TGTGCCAGCAGCTTGGTGGGAGCGCGGGAGCAGTACTTC. This encodes CASSLVGAREQYF. J is TRBJ2-7 and V is TRBV5-4, with D maybe TRBD2 (5 bases). The V gene's germline CDR1 is SGHNT and CDR2 YYREEE (reference sequence). The CDR3 is made up of 13 amino acids. Trimming pared 0 bases from V and 7 bases from J, leaving 11 bases between. Full variable domain (outside the CDR3, taken from reference TRBV5-4 and TRBJ2-7): ETGVTQSPTHLIKTRGQQVTLRCSSQSGHNTVSWYQQALGQGPQFIFQYYREEENGRGNFPPRFSGLQFPNYSSELNVNALELDDSALYLCASSLVGAREQYFGPGTRLTVT.

The chain has TRBV29-1 and TRBJ2-7; 9 nucleotides line up with TRBD1. CDR1 and CDR2 from the germline V gene are SQVTM and ANQGSEA. CDR3 length equals 12 residues. V shed 7 bases, J shed 5 bases, and the junction held 6 bases outside the gene matches. The CDR3 coding sequence is TGCAGCGCCCCGGGACAGGGTAACGAGCAGTACTTC. Translated, it gives CSAPGQGNEQYF.

This chain uses TRBV5-1 with TRBJ2-1; a weak D match, TRBD2 (6 bases). The CDR3 is 12 amino acids. The V end was cut by 4 bases, the J end by 9 bases, with 11 bases between. CDR1 is SGHRS and CDR2 is YFSETQ in the germline V gene. CDR3 DNA sequence: TGCGCCAGCAGCGCCGAAGCGGGTGAGCAGTTCTTC. Translating it yields CASSAEAGEQFF.

The CDR3 DNA reads TGTGCCAGCAGCGGGACTTCGGTGGGTTATAGCAATCAGCCCCAGCATTTT. It is translated as CASSGTSVGYSNQPQHF. The gene calls are TRBV2 and TRBJ1-5; TRBD1 is a possible D gene (5 bases). The length of the CDR3 is 17 residues. Trimming cost V 6 bases and J 0 bases, with 18 bases left between them. Germline V lookup: CDR1 SNHLY, CDR2 FYNNEI. The whole variable domain, filled in from reference TRBV2 and TRBJ1-5, reads EPEVTQTPSHQVTQMGQEVILRCVPISNHLYFYWYRQILGQKVEFLVSFYNNEISEKSEIFDDQFSVERPDGSNFTLKIRSTKLEDSAMYFCASSGTSVGYSNQPQHFGDGTRLSIL.

The chain combines TRBV19 with TRBJ2-1, with a tentative D call TRBD2 (5 bases). V was pared by 3 bases and J by 7 bases, with 16 bases between. Germline CDR1 reads LNHDA; CDR2 reads SQIVND (reference sequence). CDR3 length: 15 amino acids. CDR3 nucleotide sequence: TGTGCCAGTAGTATGTGGGAGTCTGGGGATAATGAGCAGTTCTTC. Its protein is CASSMWESGDNEQFF. Full variable domain (missing parts from reference TRBV19 and TRBJ2-1): DGGITQSPKYLFRKEGQNVTLSCEQNLNHDAMYWYRQDPGQGLRLIYYSQIVNDFQKGDIAEGYSVSREKKESFPLTVTSAQKNPTAFYLCASSMWESGDNEQFFGPGTRLTVL.

V is TRBV9 and J is TRBJ1-2; a weak D match, TRBD1 (6 bases). The germline V gene encodes CDR1 SGDLS and CDR2 YYNGEE. Trimming removed 6 bases at V and 4 bases at J, with 10 bases between. The CDR3 covers 12 residues. The CDR3 reads CASTDSSYGYTF. The CDR3 nucleotides are TGTGCCAGCACGGACAGTTCCTATGGCTACACCTTC.

The gene calls are TRBV27 and TRBJ1-2, with TRBD1 as a possible D gene (5 bases). Trimming took off 3 bases at V and 8 bases at J, with 13 bases between the two ends. CDR1 MNHEY and CDR2 SMNVEV come from the germline V gene (reference sequence). CDR3 size: 13 residues. In nucleotides, the CDR3 is TGTGCCAGCAGTTTGGGGGGGTTCGTCGGCTACACCTTC. Translating it yields CASSLGGFVGYTF.

The J gene is TRBJ2-3, the V gene TRBV5-1, with TRBD1 as a possible D gene (6 bases). Per the germline V gene, CDR1 is SGHRS and CDR2 is YFSETQ. This CDR3 is built from 16 residues. V was pared by 0 bases and J by 0 bases, with 11 bases between. This CDR3 reads CASSLVTGRSTDTQYF. The CDR3 nucleotides read TGCGCCAGCAGCTTGGTGACAGGTCGAAGCACAGATACGCAGTATTTT. Looking up the rest from reference TRBV5-1 and TRBJ2-3 gives the full variable domain: KAGVTQTPRYLIKTRGQQVTLSCSPISGHRSVSWYQQTPGQGLQFLFEYFSETQRNKGNFPGRFSGRQFSNSRSEMNVSTLELGDSALYLCASSLVTGRSTDTQYFGPGTRLTVL.

In this sample, this clone turned up once. The chain joins TRBV7-9 to TRBJ2-1; 8 bases align to TRBD2. J was trimmed by 1 base and V by 4 bases; bases with no gene match: 15. The CDR3 spans 19 residues. Germline V CDR1 and CDR2: SEHNR, FQNEAQ (reference sequence). CDR3 nucleotides: TGTGCCAGCAGCTCCACTAGCGGAATACTATGGGGGTCCTACAATGAGCAGTTCTTC. Translating it yields CASSSTSGILWGSYNEQFF.

This sequence joins TRBV15 and TRBJ1-5; D is ambiguous. The CDR3 covers 14 residues. V lost 0 bases to trimming and J lost 4 bases, with 7 bases between them. Looked up from germline, CDR1 is LNHNV and CDR2 is YYDKDF (reference sequence). The CDR3 nucleotides are TGTGCCACCAGCAGAGATAAGAGTAATCAGCCCCAGCATTTT. Its protein is CATSRDKSNQPQHF.

The chain links TRBV5-6 to TRBJ2-7; D is possibly TRBD2 (5 bases). Looked up from germline, CDR1 is SGHDT and CDR2 is YYEEEE. This CDR3 is built from 13 residues. The V gene lost 4 bases and the J gene lost 3 bases, with 11 bases spanning the gap. Here the CDR3 DNA reads TGTGCCAGCAGCCCGGGAAGGCTCTACGAGCAGTACTTC. This encodes CASSPGRLYEQYF.

The CDR3 is CASSVRPFEETQYF. Here the CDR3 DNA reads TGTGCCAGCAGCGTAAGGCCCTTTGAAGAGACCCAGTACTTC. The gene calls are TRBV9 and TRBJ2-5; D uncertain. The V gene lost 1 base and the J gene lost 3 bases, with 10 bases spanning the gap. The CDR3 covers 14 residues. In germline, CDR1 is SGDLS, CDR2 YYNGEE.

About this clone itself: Other DNA sequences within the sample encode an identical CDR3. J is TRBJ2-7 and V is TRBV4-1; TRBD2 might be the D (6 bases). Trimming removed 3 bases from V and 4 bases from J, with 13 bases in between. The CDR3 is made up of 14 amino acids. Per the germline V gene, CDR1 is MGHRA and CDR2 is YSYEKL. The CDR3 DNA follows: TGCGCCAGCAGCCAGGGGGGAGTATCATACGAGCAGTACTTC. Translating it yields CASSQGGVSYEQYF.

This chain uses TRBV19 with TRBJ2-3; D not certain. Germline CDR1 LNHDA, CDR2 SQIVND (reference sequence). V was cut by 5 bases and J by 6 bases, with 9 bases left in between. The CDR3 loop spans 12 amino acids. CDR3 in DNA: TGTGCCAGTAGTTTCCGTCTGGATACGCAGTATTTT. Protein: CASSFRLDTQYF.

This rearrangement joins TRBV7-8 to TRBJ1-1, with D hard to call. Germline assignment: CDR1 SGHVS and CDR2 FQNEAQ. Trimming removed 1 base at V and 5 bases at J, with 8 bases between. The length of the CDR3 is 13 residues. The CDR3 sequence: CASSLGTATEAFF. CDR3 sequence (DNA): TGTGCCAGCAGCTTAGGGACTGCAACTGAAGCTTTCTTT.

V and J are TRBV10-3 and TRBJ2-7; TRBD1 might be the D (5 bases). The V end was cut by 2 bases, the J end by 4 bases, with 6 bases between. From germline, CDR1 is ENHRY and CDR2 SYGVKD. This CDR3 spans 12 amino acids. The CDR3 reads CAISEPGYEQYF. CDR3 coding DNA: TGTGCCATCAGTGAGCCAGGGTACGAGCAGTACTTC.

The chain recombines TRBV7-9 with TRBJ2-7; 8 nucleotides match TRBD1. The CDR3 is 15 amino acids. Germline V gives CDR1 SEHNR, CDR2 FQNEAQ (reference sequence). After removal of 2 bases from V and 5 bases from J, the junction contained 8 bases not matched to a gene. The CDR3 protein is CASSLPGQGGHEQYF. The CDR3 DNA reads as TGTGCCAGCAGCTTACCCGGACAGGGAGGACACGAGCAGTACTTC.

The genes are TRBV9 and TRBJ2-3, with a possible D match to TRBD2 (6 bases). The CDR3 is 16 amino acids. CDR1 is SGDLS and CDR2 is YYNGEE in the germline V gene. The germline V and J ends were trimmed by 0 bases and 0 bases, with 11 bases remaining between them. This CDR3 is CASSVDGGRSTDTQYF. Written as DNA, the CDR3 is TGTGCCAGCAGCGTAGACGGGGGACGCAGCACAGATACGCAGTATTTT.